This record concerns one T cell receptor beta chain sequence. The antigen is undetermined. TCR alpha and beta CDR3 regions were amplified from RNA using iRepertoire nested multiplex PCR. Using its own MiXCR run on the multiplex PCR reads, TCRdb lists one record per CDR3 protein. The data show around 390,000 distinct CDR3 sequences, with around 38% seen just once and approximately 12% held by the top ten. The data are from a study of glioma-infiltrating T cells. General study points: Tissue and blood shared very few CDR3 sequences. A blood CDR3 motif signature was depleted in highly divergent patients. Non-neoplastic patients had below-expected tissue-blood divergence, while all gliomas exceeded expectation.

J gave up 0 bases and V 4 bases, and 6 bases lay outside the gene matches. The CDR3 has 15 amino acids. CDR1 and CDR2 (germline): SGHRS, YFSETQ. The source is a human donor with low-grade glioma or glioblastoma, undergoing nonglioma brain surgery, or in good health (not recorded which). Input material: glioma tissue, nonneoplastic brain tissue, or PBMCs (not recorded which). The rearrangement joins TRBV5-1 to TRBJ1-1; TRBD1 matches at 7 bases. The CDR3 protein is CASSPGGNMNTEAFF. In DNA form, the CDR3 reads TGCGCCAGCAGCCCAGGGGGAAACATGAACACTGAAGCTTTCTTT.